This TCR beta chain was sequenced for a study of early T cells in non-severe SARS-CoV-2 infection. Whole-study context: Unpaired chains resulted from sequencing bulk RNA of unsorted whole blood. Notes on the study in general: CD4 and private specificities were missed by VDJdb matching, which favored anti-spike CD8 responses.

About this clonotype itself: Its target is not known.

In the library, individual cDNA molecules carried attached unique molecular identifiers. MiXCR was run by TCRdb on the 5' RACE reads, yielding one entry per CDR3 protein. The table includes some 59,000 distinct CDR3 sequences, over 9.5% detected once. The CDR3 has 11 amino acids. V dropped 3 bases and J dropped 5 bases, with 4 bases sitting between them. Germline lookup yields CDR1 MNHNY and CDR2 SVGAGI (reference sequence). The sample taken for sequencing was whole blood. This TCR was sampled from an adult who was a healthcare worker with PCR-confirmed SARS-CoV-2 infection or an uninfected control (not recorded which). The V call is TRBV6-6, the J call TRBJ2-5; D remains ambiguous. The CDR3, as DNA: TGTGCCAGCAGTTATGTGGAGACCCAGTACTTC. Protein product: CASSYVETQYF.